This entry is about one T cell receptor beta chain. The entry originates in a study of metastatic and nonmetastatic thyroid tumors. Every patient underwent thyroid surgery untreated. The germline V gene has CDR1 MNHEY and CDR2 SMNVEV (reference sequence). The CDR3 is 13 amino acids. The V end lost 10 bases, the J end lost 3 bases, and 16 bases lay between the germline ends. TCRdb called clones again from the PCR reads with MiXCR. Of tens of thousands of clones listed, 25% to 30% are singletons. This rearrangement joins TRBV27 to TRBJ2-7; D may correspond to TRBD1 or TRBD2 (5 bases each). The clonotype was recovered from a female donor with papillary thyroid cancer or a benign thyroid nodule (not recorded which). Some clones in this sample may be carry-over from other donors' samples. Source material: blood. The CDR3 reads CATMKDGGYEQYF. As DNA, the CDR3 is TGTGCCACCATGAAGGATGGGGGCTACGAGCAGTACTTC.